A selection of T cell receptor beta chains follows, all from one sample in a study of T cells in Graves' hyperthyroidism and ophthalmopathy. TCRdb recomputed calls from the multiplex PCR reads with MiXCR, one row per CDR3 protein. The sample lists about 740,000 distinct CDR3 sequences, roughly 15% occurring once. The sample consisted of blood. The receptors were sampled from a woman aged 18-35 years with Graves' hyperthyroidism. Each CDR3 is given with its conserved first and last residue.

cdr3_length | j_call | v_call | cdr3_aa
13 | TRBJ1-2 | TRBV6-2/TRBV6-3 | CASSFPAYYGYTF
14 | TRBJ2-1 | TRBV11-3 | CASSRGRVNFEQFF
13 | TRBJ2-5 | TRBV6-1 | CASRRVYQETQYF
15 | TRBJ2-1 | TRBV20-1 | CSARDWLAGYNEQFF
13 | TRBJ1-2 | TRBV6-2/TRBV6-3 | CASSQRRSYGYTF
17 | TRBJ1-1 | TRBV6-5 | CASSYSSGTYMNTEAFF
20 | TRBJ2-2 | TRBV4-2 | CASSPYPLPRQGANTGELFF
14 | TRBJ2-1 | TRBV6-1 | CATRGAGGRNEQFF
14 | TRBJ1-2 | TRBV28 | CASGTTGGDYGYTF
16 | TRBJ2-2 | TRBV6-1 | CASTLIIGIDTGELFF
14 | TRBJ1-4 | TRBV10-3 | CAISVGGTNEKLFF
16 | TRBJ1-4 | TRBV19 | CASSASNRGRDEKLFF
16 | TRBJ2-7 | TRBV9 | CASSVAVSATSYEQYF
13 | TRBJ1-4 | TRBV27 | CASSRRANEKLFF
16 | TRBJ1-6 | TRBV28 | CASIPGSGTYNSPLHF
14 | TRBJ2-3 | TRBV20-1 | CSAPTSAPTDTQYF
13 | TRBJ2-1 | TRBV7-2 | CASTQREIGEQFF
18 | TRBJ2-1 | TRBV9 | CASSVAALAGPRWNEQFF
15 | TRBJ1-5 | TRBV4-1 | CASSQADRDHQPQHF
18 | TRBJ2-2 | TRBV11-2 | CASSTFRLVQGGTGELFF
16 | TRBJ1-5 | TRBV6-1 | CASSPGARGSNQPQHF
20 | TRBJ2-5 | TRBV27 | CASSLSFGPGSGRAVETQYF
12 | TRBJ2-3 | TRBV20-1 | CSVRSITDTQYF
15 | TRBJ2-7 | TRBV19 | CASSVKREGLYEQYF
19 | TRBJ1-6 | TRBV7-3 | CARKIGRGARSSYNSPLHF
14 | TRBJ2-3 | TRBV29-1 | CSVGAFTSTDTQYF
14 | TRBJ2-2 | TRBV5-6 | CASSSRGWLGELFF
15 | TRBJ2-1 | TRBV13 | CASSPYREGFDEQFF
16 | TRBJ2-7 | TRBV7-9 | CASSLASTAQSYEQYF
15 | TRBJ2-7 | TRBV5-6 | CASSVLAGVLYEQYF
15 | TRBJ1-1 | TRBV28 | CASSPQDSYNTEAFF
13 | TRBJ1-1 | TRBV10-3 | CAITSSLDTEAFF
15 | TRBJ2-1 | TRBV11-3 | CASSLDQVESNEQFF
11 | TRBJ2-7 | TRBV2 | CASSGWGEQYF
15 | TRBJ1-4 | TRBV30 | CAWSATDFLREKLFF
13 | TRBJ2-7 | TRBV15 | CATSRDLQGRQYF
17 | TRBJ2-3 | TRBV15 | CATSRVPRGTEGDTQYF
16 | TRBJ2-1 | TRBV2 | CASTDRGGVGSNEQFF
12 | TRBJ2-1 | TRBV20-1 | CSALTRYNEQFF
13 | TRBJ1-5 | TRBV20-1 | CSAFDRSNQPQHF
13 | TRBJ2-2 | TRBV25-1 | CASSMGLIGELFF
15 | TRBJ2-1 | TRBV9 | CASSVGSGAYNEQFF